This entry lists 23 T cell receptor beta chains sequenced from one sample in a study of breast tumors, draining lymph nodes, adjacent tissues. MiXCR, run by TCRdb on the multiplex PCR reads, gives a single entry per CDR3 protein. The sample shows more than 10,000 distinct CDR3 sequences, 45% to 50% of them seen only once. The sequencing sample was made of tumor-adjacent breast tissue. These receptors came from a female donor with breast cancer. Some clones in this sample may be carry-over from other donors' samples.

The chain couples TRBV7-2 to TRBJ1-5, with no clear D. The V gene lost 1 base and the J gene lost 2 bases, with 12 bases spanning the gap. Germline V gene data show CDR1 as SGHTA and CDR2 as FQGNSA. The CDR3 consists of 16 residues. The CDR3 spells CASSLGAPNGNQPQHF. The CDR3 DNA reads as TGTGCCAGCAGCTTAGGGGCCCCTAATGGCAATCAGCCCCAGCATTTT. Looking up the rest from reference TRBV7-2 and TRBJ1-5 gives the full variable domain: GAGVSQSPSNKVTEKGKDVELRCDPISGHTALYWYRQSLGQGLEFLIYFQGNSAPDKSGLPSDRFSAERTGGSVSTLTIQRTQQEDSAVYLCASSLGAPNGNQPQHFGDGTRLSIL.

The chain recombines TRBV5-1 with TRBJ2-7; TRBD1 matches at 12 bases. This CDR3 has 15 residues. The trim removed 4 bases at V and 4 bases at J, leaving 6 bases unmatched. Germline-derived CDR1 and CDR2 are SGHRS and YFSETQ. The CDR3 sequence: CASSDGTGGWYEQYF. The CDR3 DNA follows: TGCGCCAGCAGCGACGGGACAGGGGGCTGGTACGAGCAGTACTTC.

By proportion, this clonotype is medium-sized (0.01 to 0.1%). The chain employs TRBV5-1 and TRBJ2-1; 12 nucleotides line up with TRBD1. V lost 4 bases, J lost 10 bases, and 6 bases stayed unmatched. Germline-derived CDR1 and CDR2 are SGHRS and YFSETQ. The CDR3 length is 14 residues. CDR3 nucleotide sequence: TGCGCCAGCAGCGACGGGACAGGGGGCAGCGAGCAGTTCTTC. Its translation is CASSDGTGGSEQFF.

This clonotype was counted many times. The rearrangement joins TRBV20-1 to TRBJ2-3; TRBD2 matches 15 bases. CDR1 DFQATT and CDR2 SNEGSKA come from the germline V gene (reference sequence). The trim removed 5 bases at V and 2 bases at J, leaving 14 bases unmatched. This CDR3 contains 19 residues. CDR3 amino acids: CSARIGLAGGIRATDTQYF. The CDR3 coding sequence is TGCAGTGCTCGAATCGGACTAGCGGGAGGGATAAGGGCCACAGATACGCAGTATTTT.

In its sample, this clonotype was seen once. Because the CDR3's place on the DNA is in doubt, the DNA is left out and the CDR3 is given as listed by TCRdb. The chain has TRBV7-8 and TRBJ2-2; the DNA was not used to check the table's D call, TRBD1. The CDR3 adds up to 21 amino acids, both ends counted. The germline V gene encodes CDR1 SGHVS and CDR2 FQNEAQ. CDR3 sequence: CASSLGVHEQYFGPGTRELFF.

This clonotype was counted many times. The genes are TRBV30 and TRBJ2-1, with 8 positions matching TRBD1. Germline V lookup: CDR1 GTSNPN, CDR2 SVGIG (reference sequence). CDR3 length: 12 residues. With 2 bases clipped from V and 15 bases from J, the junction kept 9 bases outside the gene matches. The CDR3 region has the DNA TGTGCCTGGAGTTTTCAGGGACAGGTGGGGTTCTTC. Protein sequence: CAWSFQGQVGFF.

V gene TRBV3-1 combines with J gene TRBJ2-2; 8 nucleotides agree with TRBD1. Trimming took 2 bases from V and 1 from J; bases not matched to a gene: 3. The CDR3 extends over 16 amino acids. Looked up from germline, CDR1 is LGHDT and CDR2 is YNNKEL (reference sequence). This CDR3 is CASSQLGTGNTGELFF. Here the CDR3 DNA reads TGTGCCAGCAGCCAATTAGGGACAGGGAACACCGGGGAGCTGTTTTTT.

The chain carries TRBV5-6 and TRBJ2-1, with unresolved D. Germline loops: CDR1 SGHDT, CDR2 YYEEEE. The CDR3 has 16 residues. Trimming left V 3 bases short and J 6 bases short, with 19 bases between. CDR3 sequence reads: CASSSWTTLFGNEQFF. CDR3 sequence (DNA): TGTGCCAGCAGCTCTTGGACCACCCTATTTGGCAATGAGCAGTTCTTC.

This chain links TRBV6-5 with TRBJ1-2; D possibly corresponds to TRBD1 (5 bases). V was pared by 8 bases and J by 2 bases, with 12 bases between. Per the germline V gene, CDR1 is MNHEY and CDR2 is SVGAGI. The CDR3 length is 13 residues. CDR3 in DNA: TGTGCCAGCCGTCACCGGGACAACTATGGCTACACCTTC. The encoded protein is CASRHRDNYGYTF.

This clonotype counts as medium-sized (0.01 to 0.1%). The chain uses TRBV10-3 and TRBJ1-2; no clear D. The CDR3 sequence is 14 residues long. The V end lost 0 bases, the J end lost 6 bases, and 11 bases lay between the germline ends. CDR1 and CDR2 (germline): ENHRY, SYGVKD. Written as DNA, the CDR3 is TGTGCCATCAGTGAGTCGACGGCGGAGGATGGCTACACCTTC. The encoded protein is CAISESTAEDGYTF.

This clonotype occurred many times. J is TRBJ1-5 and V is TRBV5-6; tentative D call: TRBD1 (5 bases). Germline values: CDR1 SGHDT, CDR2 YYEEEE. V dropped 4 bases and J dropped 3 bases, with 8 bases sitting between them. The CDR3 length is 13 residues. The CDR3 DNA sequence: TGTGCCAGCAGCGTCGGGGCCAATCAGCCCCAGCATTTT. As protein: CASSVGANQPQHF.

This clonotype was detected a few times. The gene calls are TRBV3-1 and TRBJ1-1; TRBD1 matches at 7 bases. CDR1 is LGHDT, CDR2 YNNKEL, per germline (reference sequence). The CDR3 is made up of 14 amino acids. V lost 4 bases, J lost 9 bases, and 11 bases stayed unmatched. The CDR3 protein is CASSLVSGQAKAFF. CDR3 bases: TGTGCCAGCAGCCTGGTATCCGGACAGGCGAAAGCTTTCTTT.

The table lists this clonotype with a few counts. The rearrangement uses TRBV29-1 and TRBJ1-1; D is possibly TRBD1 (6 bases). Germline V lookup: CDR1 SQVTM, CDR2 ANQGSEA. The CDR3 is 12 amino acids. V lost 4 bases, J lost 6 bases, and 12 bases lay in between. CDR3 DNA sequence: TGCAGCGTTGCAAGGGGGTCCGCTGAAGCTTTCTTT. Residues: CSVARGSAEAFF.

The table lists this clonotype with many counts. Since a much larger clone is just one base distant, this may be a read error. The chain couples TRBV20-1 to TRBJ2-5; the D gene is possibly TRBD2 (5 bases). The CDR3 is 14 amino acids. Germline CDR1 reads DFQATT; CDR2 reads SNEGSKA (reference sequence). The CDR3 DNA reads TGCAGTGCTTCATGGACCAGCGGCCAAGCGACCCAGTACTTC. Protein sequence: CSASWTSGQATQYF.

The J gene is TRBJ2-2, the V gene TRBV19, with 12 bases that match TRBD1. Per germline, CDR1 LNHDA and CDR2 SQIVND (reference sequence). V lost 8 bases, J lost 3 bases, and 7 bases stayed unmatched. This CDR3 has 16 amino acids. CDR3 sequence (DNA): TGTGCCAGTGGGACAGGGGGCAGCGGGGACACCGGGGAGCTGTTTTTT. Its protein is CASGTGGSGDTGELFF.

A note on this clonotype: This could be a read error, since a much larger clone is one nucleotide away. The chain has TRBV15 and TRBJ1-1; no reliable D call. Germline values: CDR1 LNHNV, CDR2 YYDKDF (reference sequence). Trimming took off 1 base at V and 1 base at J, with 4 bases between the two ends. The CDR3 consists of 13 residues. The CDR3 DNA reads as TGTGCCACCAGCAGAGGTACGAACACTGAAGCTTTCTTT. This codes for CATSRGTNTEAFF.

This clonotype was detected ten times or more. A much larger clonotype is one base distant, so this may be a read error. This chain uses TRBV20-1 with TRBJ2-5; 8 bases are a match to TRBD2. Germline V CDR1 and CDR2: DFQATT, SNEGSKA (reference sequence). The CDR3 is 12 residues long. DNA of the CDR3: TGCAGTGCTAGAGACGAGCGGGGGACCCCGTACTTC. This sequence encodes CSARDERGTPYF.

This clonotype was counted at least ten times. A read error is possible here, since a much larger clone lies one base away. The V gene is TRBV9, the J gene TRBJ2-1, with 9 positions matching TRBD2. Per germline, CDR1 SGDLS and CDR2 YYNGEE. The CDR3 covers 15 residues. As DNA, the CDR3 is TGTGCCAGCAGCGCTAGCGGGATCTCCTACAATGAGCCGTTCTTC. The encoded protein is CASSASGISYNEPFF.

On this clonotype itself: This may come from a read error, since a much larger clone is one base off. DNA for the CDR3: TGTGCCAGCAGGCGGTCGGAAAACTATGGCTACACCTTC. This gives the protein CASRRSENYGYTF. V and J are TRBV6-6 and TRBJ1-2; D is unclear. The V and J ends lost 6 bases and 2 bases respectively, with 10 bases between them. The V gene's germline CDR1 is MNHNY and CDR2 SVGAGI (reference sequence). The CDR3 is 13 residues long.

The table lists this clonotype with many counts. A read error is possible here, since a much larger clone lies one base away. The conserved closing phenylalanine or tryptophan is absent in this CDR3, likely reflecting a read error. V gene TRBV9 combines with J gene TRBJ2-1; 7 positions match TRBD2. This CDR3 contains 13 residues. With V trimmed by 7 bases and J by 1 base, 2 bases remained unmatched. Germline CDR1 reads SGDLS; CDR2 reads YYNGEE. This chain's CDR3 is CASGGLSYNEQFS. The CDR3 DNA follows: TGTGCCAGCGGGGGACTATCCTACAATGAGCAGTTCTCC.

The chain recombines TRBV7-9 with TRBJ2-3; 12 positions agree with TRBD2. J lost 1 base, V lost 6 bases, and 8 bases had no gene match. The CDR3 consists of 17 residues. Germline V lookup: CDR1 SEHNR, CDR2 FQNEAQ (reference sequence). The CDR3 nucleotides are TGTGCCAGCAGTCCAGGCCGACTAGCGGGAGGCACAGATACGCAGTATTTT. As protein: CASSPGRLAGGTDTQYF.

This clonotype was found once. The rearrangement uses TRBV7-2 and TRBJ2-1; weak D call: TRBD1 (6 bases). The CDR3 is made up of 17 amino acids. CDR1 and CDR2 from the germline V gene are SGHTA and FQGNSA. The V end lost 3 bases, the J end lost 3 bases, and 18 bases lay between the germline ends. The DNA for the CDR3 is TGTGCCAGCAGCTTTCTACAGGGAGAAGGTGGCTACAATGAGCAGTTCTTC. As protein: CASSFLQGEGGYNEQFF.

By its share, this clonotype is medium-sized (0.01 to 0.1%). In DNA, the CDR3 is TGCAGTGCTAGAGATCTGGCGGGAGGGGGCACAGATACGCAGTATTTT. Its protein is CSARDLAGGGTDTQYF. The chain joins TRBV20-1 to TRBJ2-3, with 9 bases fitting TRBD2. Germline values: CDR1 DFQATT, CDR2 SNEGSKA (reference sequence). J gave up 1 base and V 0 bases, and 5 bases lay outside the gene matches. CDR3 length: 16 residues.